This note documents a single TCR beta chain sequence. Germline CDR1 and CDR2: SNHLY and FYNNEI. The length of the CDR3 is 13 residues. V lost 6 bases and J lost 6, with 12 bases in between. The authors' processing: Using reference gene primer amplification, nucleated cell counts were estimated. Using immunoSEQ multiplex PCR, the repertoire was profiled, and TCRdb retains in-frame clones only, with some absent. Clone size and V and J calls were adopted from that table, with D and trimming inferred from the DNA. The sample has roughly 100,000 clones; about 70% are singletons. This sample was taken from a study of blood T cell repertoires in COVID-19. Study summary: Italy, Spain and the United States were the sources of the convalescent and acute COVID-19 samples. The cDNA or gDNA used as material had been derived from T cells, B-cell-depleted T cells, or PBMCs.

The chain couples TRBV2 to TRBJ2-1, with TRBD1 as a possible D gene (6 bases). The specimen was peripheral blood. This clonotype was obtained from a human donor with acute or convalescent COVID-19. The donor label of this sample is uncertain. The chain's CDR3 is CASSAIRGNEQFF. DNA of the CDR3: TGTGCCAGCAGCGCCATCAGGGGCAATGAGCAGTTCTTC.